The T cell receptor beta chain under discussion was sequenced for a study of control samples from healthy donors and cancer patients. Trimming stripped 4 bases from V and 5 bases from J, with 12 bases between. Germline V gene data show CDR1 as SGHRS and CDR2 as YFSETQ. The CDR3 totals 13 residues. Sequencing was performed with immunoSEQ multiplex PCR; in TCRdb, only in-frame clones are kept and a portion is missing. The sample gives 150,000 to 200,000 clones, more than 80% of which show up once; 1.3% to 1.5% is in the top ten. The chain recombines TRBV5-1 with TRBJ2-5; no firm D call. This TCR derives from a man in his thirties or forties in good health. The sequenced sample consisted of blood. Here the CDR3 reads CASSLEIVETQYF. For the CDR3, the DNA is TGCGCCAGCAGCCTCGAAATTGTGGAGACCCAGTACTTC.